The rows below give T cell receptor beta chains drawn from one sample of a study of T cells in Graves' hyperthyroidism and ophthalmopathy. TCRdb re-called the multiplex PCR reads with MiXCR, one entry per CDR3 protein. This sample has 380,000 or so distinct CDR3 sequences, with around an eighth found just once. Material: blood. The source is a man aged 25 to 45 with Graves' hyperthyroidism that later progressed to Graves' ophthalmopathy. Both conserved end residues are part of each CDR3. D genes are given only for firm matches. Only some rows state a clone size, as once, few, many or a class for expanded clones.

j_call d_call cdr3_length clone_size v_call cdr3_nt cdr3_aa
TRBJ2-3 . 16 few TRBV6-5 TGTGCCAGCAGTTACTCCTCCGGGGGCAGTACAGATACGCAGTATTTT CASSYSSGGSTDTQYF
TRBJ2-7 . 15 many TRBV6-1 TGTGCCAGCACAGACCCGGGACCGAGCTCCTACGAGCAGTACTTC CASTDPGPSSYEQYF
TRBJ2-3 TRBD2 15 many TRBV3-1 TGTGCCAGCAGCCACGCGGCGGGGGGCACAGATACGCAGTATTTT CASSHAAGGTDTQYF
TRBJ1-1 . 11 few TRBV12-3/TRBV12-4 TGTGCCAGCAGTTTTGGGGGTGAAACTTTCTTT CASSFGGETFF
TRBJ2-5 . 15 many TRBV13 TGTGCCAGCAGCTACCCGGGGGAACGGGGAGAGACCCAGTACTTC CASSYPGERGETQYF
TRBJ1-4 . 16 many TRBV3-1 TGTGCCAGCAGCCAAGATGGGATCCGACCAAATGAAAAACTGTTTTTT CASSQDGIRPNEKLFF
TRBJ1-6 . 16 many TRBV7-9 TGTGCCAGCAGCTCGCCACGTAAAGGGTCGGATTCACCCCTCCACTTT CASSSPRKGSDSPLHF
TRBJ2-3 . 16 . TRBV5-1 TGCGCCAGCAGCTTGAACGGACAACCACGCACAGATACGCAGTATTTT CASSLNGQPRTDTQYF
TRBJ2-1 TRBD1 21 many TRBV28 TGTGCCAGCAGTTTTCCTGACCCGGGACAGGGTAGGGGATACTCCTACAATGAGCAGTTCTTC CASSFPDPGQGRGYSYNEQFF
TRBJ2-5 TRBD1 17 many TRBV6-1 TGTGCCAGCTCAGGAGCCCCCGGGACAGGTCAAATAGTGACCCAGTACTTC CASSGAPGTGQIVTQYF
TRBJ1-4 . 15 many TRBV5-1 TGCGCCAGCAGCCGATCAGGGGAAACTAATGAAAAACTGTTTTTT CASSRSGETNEKLFF
TRBJ2-2 . 14 many TRBV11-2 TGTGCCAGCAGCTCAGCGGGGAACACCGGGGAGCTGTTTTTT CASSSAGNTGELFF
TRBJ1-1 TRBD1 14 many TRBV6-1 TGTGCCAGCAGTTCGACAGGGAAGAACACTGAAGCTTTCTTT CASSSTGKNTEAFF
TRBJ1-3 . 13 many TRBV11-3 TGTGCCAGCAGCTCCTACAGGGAGAACACCATATATTTT CASSSYRENTIYF
TRBJ2-3 . 12 . TRBV15 TGTGCCACAGGCGGGCGGGGAGATACGCAGTATTTT CATGGRGDTQYF
TRBJ1-2 . 15 many TRBV4-1 TGCGCCAGCAGCCAAGGTATCCCCCCGGGCTATGGCTACACCTTC CASSQGIPPGYGYTF
TRBJ2-7 . 15 many TRBV20-1 TGCAGTGCTAGAGATCTTGACAAGAGCTCCTACGAGCAGTACTTC CSARDLDKSSYEQYF
TRBJ2-7 . 12 few TRBV5-1 TGCGCCAGCAGCTTGGGGACCGGGGAGCAGTACTTC CASSLGTGEQYF
TRBJ2-1 TRBD2 14 . TRBV11-2 TGTGCCGGACGTGGGGGAGGGTCCTACAATGAGCAGTTCTTC CAGRGGGSYNEQFF
TRBJ2-7 . 14 few TRBV29-1 TGCAGCGTGGAACAGGGTATCCCAACAGGCGAGCAGTACTTC CSVEQGIPTGEQYF
TRBJ2-7 . 16 many TRBV11-2 TGTGCCAGCAGCTCCTATGTCCTCCGGAGATCTTACGAGCAGTACTTC CASSSYVLRRSYEQYF
TRBJ1-1 . 12 many TRBV18 TGTGCCAGCTCACTTTGGGACACTGAAGCTTTCTTT CASSLWDTEAFF
TRBJ2-7 . 13 . TRBV13 TGTGCCAGCAGCGCGGGACCGAACTACGAGCAGTACTTC CASSAGPNYEQYF
TRBJ2-5 . 16 many TRBV11-3 TGTGCCAGCAGCTTAGACCCGTCCCACGCTCCGGGGACCCAGTACTTC CASSLDPSHAPGTQYF
TRBJ2-7 TRBD1 14 many TRBV3-1 TGTGCCAGCAGTCAGGGGACAGGGGGTTACGAGCAGTACTTC CASSQGTGGYEQYF
TRBJ2-1 . 15 many TRBV6-1 TGTGCCAGCAGTTCCGGGGACACCTCCTACAATGAGCAGTTCTTC CASSSGDTSYNEQFF
TRBJ2-3 . 11 few TRBV12-3/TRBV12-4 TGTGCCAGCAGTTCCCTAAGTCCGCAGTATTTT CASSSLSPQYF
TRBJ1-1 . 15 many TRBV12-3/TRBV12-4 TGTGCCAGCAGCCATCCGGGACGGAGGAACACTGAAGCTTTCTTT CASSHPGRRNTEAFF
TRBJ2-2 . 11 many TRBV28 TGTGCCAGCAGTAGGACAGGGGAGCTGTTTTTT CASSRTGELFF
TRBJ2-7 . 16 few TRBV6-5 TGTGCCAGCAGTTACTCGTCCGCAGGGACCTCCTACGAGCAGTACTTC CASSYSSAGTSYEQYF
TRBJ2-2 . 15 few TRBV3-1 TGTGCCAGCAGCCCGACAGTGATAGGGACCGGGGAGCTGTTTTTT CASSPTVIGTGELFF
TRBJ2-2 . 12 . TRBV4-1 TGCGCTCGTACTCGGAGCACCGGGGAGCTGTTTTTT CARTRSTGELFF
TRBJ2-7 . 14 many TRBV11-3 TGTGCCAGCAGCTTAGATCTTGGCTCCTACGAGCAGTACTTC CASSLDLGSYEQYF
TRBJ1-1 . 13 many TRBV5-1 TGCGCCAGCAAGTCCCAACAGGGAACTGAAGCTTTCTTT CASKSQQGTEAFF
TRBJ1-2 TRBD1 15 many TRBV5-1 TGCGCCAGCAGCCCCGGGACAGGTTCAGGCTATGGCTACACCTTC CASSPGTGSGYGYTF
TRBJ1-6 . 17 many TRBV25-1 TGTGCCAGCAGTGATCCCTACACCGCCAGGGGAGGTTCACCCCTCCACTTT CASSDPYTARGGSPLHF
TRBJ1-2 . 13 . TRBV2 TGTGCCAGCAGGACCCTAGGCTTGAATGGCTACACCTTC CASRTLGLNGYTF
TRBJ1-5 . 14 . TRBV20-1 TGCAGTGCTTGGGGCGGGTATAGCAATCAGCCCCAGCATTTT CSAWGGYSNQPQHF
TRBJ1-3 . 16 few TRBV6-1 TGTGCCAGCAGTGACGGGGCCGCCTACTCTGGAAACACCATATATTTT CASSDGAAYSGNTIYF
TRBJ1-2 . 15 . TRBV15 TGTGCCACCAGCAGAGATGCAGGGACTAACTATGGCTACACCTTC CATSRDAGTNYGYTF
TRBJ1-2 . 12 many TRBV20-1 TGCAGTGCTAGCCTAGACAGGTGGGGCTACACCTTC CSASLDRWGYTF
TRBJ2-6 TRBD2 20 . TRBV7-3 TGTGCCAGCAGCCCAATACTTGCGGGGGGCCCCCGCTCTGGGGCCAACGTCCTGACTTTC CASSPILAGGPRSGANVLTF
TRBJ1-2 TRBD1 17 . TRBV5-6 TGTGCCAGCAGCCTCGCCGGGACAGGGGTTGTTAGCTATGGCTACACCTTC CASSLAGTGVVSYGYTF
TRBJ1-6 . 13 many TRBV7-9 TGTGCCAGCAGTGTAGCGTTAAATTCACCCCTCCACTTT CASSVALNSPLHF
TRBJ1-3 . 14 few TRBV24-1 TGTGCCACCAGTGATGGGGGAGGTGGAAACACCATATATTTT CATSDGGGGNTIYF
TRBJ2-7 . 14 many TRBV6-1 TGTGCCAGCACGCCCTACAGAGGCTCCTACGAGCAGTGCTTC CASTPYRGSYEQCF
TRBJ1-1 . 11 . TRBV30 TGTGCCTGGGGTTCAGACACTGAAGCTTTCTTT CAWGSDTEAFF
TRBJ1-2 . 14 many TRBV6-1 TGTGCCAGCACTGCCCCCGGGTCCACGTGGGGCTACACCTTC CASTAPGSTWGYTF
TRBJ2-1 . 16 many TRBV7-2 TGTGCCAGCAGCTTATTATCGGGGTACTACGACAATGAGCAGTTCTTC CASSLLSGYYDNEQFF